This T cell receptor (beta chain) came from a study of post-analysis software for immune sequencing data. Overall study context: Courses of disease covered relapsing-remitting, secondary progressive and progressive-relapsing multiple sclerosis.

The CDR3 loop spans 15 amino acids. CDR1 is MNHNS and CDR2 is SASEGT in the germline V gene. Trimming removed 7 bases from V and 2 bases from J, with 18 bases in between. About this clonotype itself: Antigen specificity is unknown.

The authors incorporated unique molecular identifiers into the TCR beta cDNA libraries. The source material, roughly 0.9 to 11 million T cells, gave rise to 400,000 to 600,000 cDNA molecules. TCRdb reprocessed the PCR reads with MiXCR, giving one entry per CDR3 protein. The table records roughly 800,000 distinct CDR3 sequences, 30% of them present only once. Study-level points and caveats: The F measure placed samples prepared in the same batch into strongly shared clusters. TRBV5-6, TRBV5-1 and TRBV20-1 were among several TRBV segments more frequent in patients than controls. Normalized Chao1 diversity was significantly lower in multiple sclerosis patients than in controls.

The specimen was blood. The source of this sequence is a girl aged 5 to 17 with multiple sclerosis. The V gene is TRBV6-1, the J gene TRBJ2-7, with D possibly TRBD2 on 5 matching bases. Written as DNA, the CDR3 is TGTGCCAGCAATAGCCTTACGCGGGCCGCCTACGAGCAGTACTTC. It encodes CASNSLTRAAYEQYF.